Sequencing of this TCR beta chain was carried out in a study of cytomegalovirus exposure and HLA in healthy donors. The PCR employed 60 Vbeta primers together with 13 Jbeta primers. Here immunoSEQ multiplex PCR was the method, and the copy in TCRdb shows in-frame clones only, minus some. The table lists about 160,000 clones, 80% to 85% of them singletons. V was pared by 6 bases and J by 10 bases, with 16 bases between. CDR1 and CDR2 (germline): SNHLY, FYNNEI. The CDR3 runs 13 residues. V and J are TRBV2 and TRBJ2-1; possibly TRBD2 for D (6 bases). The receptor comes from a girl aged 2 to 9 in good health and CMV-seropositive. Sequenced: PBMCs. For the CDR3, the DNA is TGTGCCAGCAGGACGACTAGTGAACGCGAGCAGTTCTTC. This translates into CASRTTSEREQFF.